One and the same sample provided the 20 T cell receptor beta chains below, sequenced in a study of OX40 agonist ivuxolimab in advanced cancers. Measured with immunoSEQ multiplex PCR; TCRdb has only the in-frame clones, and not every one. Found here are about 37,000 clones, around 88% of them singletons; the top ten hold roughly 0.51%. The sequencing used CD4+ or CD8+ T cells sorted from blood, collected in a trial of the OX40 agonist ivuxolimab. These receptors all come from an adult with an advanced solid tumor such as melanoma, head and neck, liver or kidney cancer.

V gene TRBV6-5 combines with J gene TRBJ2-2; possible D gene TRBD1, 5 bases. CDR3 length: 14 amino acids. The V end was cut by 7 bases, the J end by 2 bases, with 11 bases between. Germline-derived CDR1 and CDR2 are MNHEY and SVGAGI. The CDR3 nucleotides are TGTGCCAGCACCCGACAGTTTAACACCGGGGAGCTGTTTTTT. As protein: CASTRQFNTGELFF.

The V call is TRBV5-5, the J call TRBJ2-1, with 7 bases fitting TRBD1. Unmatched junction bases numbered 4, after V lost 4 bases and J lost 0 bases. This CDR3 comprises 15 residues. CDR1 is SGHKS, CDR2 YYEKEE, per germline (reference sequence). This CDR3 reads CASSRGQFSYNEQFF. The CDR3 nucleotides are TGTGCCAGCAGCCGGGGACAGTTCTCCTACAATGAGCAGTTCTTC.

This chain uses TRBV19 with TRBJ1-2; 7 positions agree with TRBD1. Germline assignment: CDR1 LNHDA and CDR2 SQIVND (reference sequence). Trimming cost V 5 bases and J 0 bases; bases outside gene matches: 3. The CDR3 extends over 14 amino acids. The CDR3 protein is CASSLQGANYGYTF. The CDR3, as DNA: TGTGCCAGTAGTCTGCAGGGGGCTAACTATGGCTACACCTTC. The variable domain in full, completed from reference TRBV19 and TRBJ1-2, reads DGGITQSPKYLFRKEGQNVTLSCEQNLNHDAMYWYRQDPGQGLRLIYYSQIVNDFQKGDIAEGYSVSREKKESFPLTVTSAQKNPTAFYLCASSLQGANYGYTFGSGTRLTVV.

This rearrangement joins TRBV19 to TRBJ1-5, with a possible D match to TRBD1 (5 bases). Trimming pared 4 bases from V and 2 bases from J, leaving 12 bases between. There are 15 residues in the CDR3. Germline values: CDR1 LNHDA, CDR2 SQIVND (reference sequence). As DNA, the CDR3 is TGTGCCAGTAGTACAGGGTGGTATGGCAATCAGCCCCAGCATTTT. The encoded protein is CASSTGWYGNQPQHF.

For the CDR3, the DNA is TGTGCCAGCTCACCACAAGGGGAGGGCACTGAAGCTTTCTTT. Translating gives CASSPQGEGTEAFF. The chain recombines TRBV18 with TRBJ1-1; possible D gene TRBD1, 5 bases. This CDR3 is 14 amino acids long. The germline V and J ends were trimmed by 1 base and 4 bases, with 10 bases remaining between them. CDR1 KGHSH and CDR2 LQKENI come from the germline V gene. The whole variable domain, remainder taken from reference TRBV18 and TRBJ1-1, is NAGVMQNPRHLVRRRGQEARLRCSPMKGHSHVYWYRQLPEEGLKFMVYLQKENIIDESGMPKERFSAEFPKEGPSILRIQQVVRGDSAAYFCASSPQGEGTEAFFGQGTRLTVV.

This chain links TRBV18 with TRBJ2-7; D uncertain. Trimming stripped 0 bases from V and 0 bases from J, with 6 bases between. The length of the CDR3 is 14 residues. Germline-derived CDR1 and CDR2 are KGHSH and LQKENI. In nucleotides, the CDR3 is TGTGCCAGCTCACCACCTGACAACTCCTACGAGCAGTACTTC. It translates to CASSPPDNSYEQYF.

The J gene is TRBJ2-7, the V gene TRBV27; D may be TRBD2 (5 bases). The CDR3 has 15 amino acids. Trimming removed 3 bases at V and 0 bases at J, with 12 bases between. The V gene's germline CDR1 is MNHEY and CDR2 SMNVEV (reference sequence). In nucleotides, the CDR3 is TGTGCCAGCAGTTTTGGAGGACTCCTCTCCTACGAGCAGTACTTC. Protein sequence: CASSFGGLLSYEQYF.

The chain is built from TRBV4-3 and TRBJ2-7; 12 bases map to TRBD2. The V and J ends lost 5 bases and 3 bases, in that order; junction bases with no gene match: 5. Germline V gene data show CDR1 as LGHNA and CDR2 as YSLEER. This CDR3 region has 15 residues. CDR3 sequence reads: CASSVTSGGLYEQYF. CDR3 bases: TGCGCCAGCAGCGTGACTAGCGGGGGACTCTACGAGCAGTACTTC.

This chain uses TRBV19 with TRBJ2-7; TRBD2 might be the D (6 bases). V shed 6 bases and J shed 0 bases, with 12 bases lying between them. This CDR3 spans 14 amino acids. Germline V gene data show CDR1 as LNHDA and CDR2 as SQIVND (reference sequence). This CDR3 is CASRPAGSSYEQYF. The CDR3 coding sequence is TGTGCCAGTAGGCCGGCGGGGAGCTCCTACGAGCAGTACTTC.

About this clone: The germline gene is not matched at one end of the junction; a read error may be the cause. The chain uses TRBV5-1 and TRBJ1-2; D unclear. CDR3 length: 13 amino acids. The V gene's germline CDR1 is SGHRS and CDR2 YFSETQ. The DNA of the CDR3 is TGCGCCAGCAGCTACCGGGCTGGGATTGGCTGCACCTTC. Translating gives CASSYRAGIGCTF.

This chain uses TRBV11-3 with TRBJ2-3, with a tentative D call TRBD1 (7 bases). Germline CDR1 is SGHNT and CDR2 is YENEEA. This CDR3 is 13 amino acids long. Trimming pared 8 bases from V and 2 bases from J, leaving 11 bases between. The CDR3 region is CASGGTDTDTQYF. In DNA, the CDR3 is TGTGCCAGCGGGGGGACAGACACAGATACGCAGTATTTT.

CDR3 nucleotide sequence: TGTGCCAGCAGCTTCGTGGGGGGGGCGCCCCTCCACTTT. Amino acids: CASSFVGGAPLHF. The chain carries TRBV11-1 and TRBJ1-6, with D perhaps matching TRBD1 (6 bases). V was clipped by 3 bases and J by 13 bases, with 13 bases between them. The germline V gene has CDR1 SGHAT and CDR2 FQDESV (reference sequence). The CDR3 totals 13 residues.

As concerns this clone: One end of the junction is discordant with germline, which a read error may explain. The genes are TRBV11-2 and TRBJ2-5, with D maybe TRBD1 (6 bases). Germline V CDR1 and CDR2: SGHAT, FQNNGV. CDR3 length: 15 amino acids. This chain's CDR3 is CASSPSAQVGASTHF. The CDR3 DNA is TGTGCCAGCAGCCCCAGTGCCCAAGTGGGGGCCTCCACCCACTTC.

This rearrangement joins TRBV7-9 to TRBJ2-5, with 7 nucleotides matching TRBD1. Losses at the gene ends were 8 bases for V and 4 bases for J; bases not matched to a gene: 4. The germline gives CDR1 SEHNR, CDR2 FQNEAQ (reference sequence). This CDR3 is built from 12 residues. The DNA of the CDR3 is TGTGCCAGCGATCGGGACAGAGAGACCCAGTACTTC. This sequence encodes CASDRDRETQYF.

The V and J genes are TRBV2 and TRBJ2-2; weak D call: TRBD1 (5 bases). CDR1 SNHLY and CDR2 FYNNEI come from the germline V gene. V lost 4 bases and J lost 4, with 10 bases in between. The CDR3 sequence is 14 residues long. The CDR3 DNA reads TGTGCCAGCAGTGGAAGGGGAAGCACCGGGGAGCTGTTTTTT. Translated: CASSGRGSTGELFF.

This chain joins TRBV27 and TRBJ1-1; D is perhaps TRBD1 (6 bases). V was cut by 8 bases and J by 6 bases, with 19 bases left in between. Germline-derived CDR1 and CDR2 are MNHEY and SMNVEV (reference sequence). This CDR3 has 14 residues. Written as DNA, the CDR3 is TGTGCCAGCGGTTACAGGGCGGGGGACGCTGAAGCTTTCTTT. It encodes CASGYRAGDAEAFF.

The chain links TRBV27 to TRBJ2-1; D is undetermined. The CDR3 runs to 12 residues. Germline V gene data show CDR1 as MNHEY and CDR2 as SMNVEV (reference sequence). V was clipped by 6 bases and J by 8 bases, with 11 bases between them. CDR3 DNA sequence: TGTGCCAGCAGCCCTCGATGGGATGAGCAGTTCTTC. This gives the protein CASSPRWDEQFF.

This clone was recorded once. The chain carries TRBV9 and TRBJ1-1, with 7 nucleotides matching TRBD1. Germline CDR1 and CDR2: SGDLS and YYNGEE. This CDR3 comprises 13 residues. V dropped 1 base and J dropped 7; count of bases not matched to a gene: 4. Here the CDR3 reads CASSVRQGNEAFF. CDR3 sequence (DNA): TGTGCCAGCAGCGTAAGACAGGGAAATGAAGCTTTCTTT. Full variable domain (remainder filled in from reference TRBV9 and TRBJ1-1): DSGVTQTPKHLITATGQRVTLRCSPRSGDLSVYWYQQSLDQGLQFLIQYYNGEERAKGNILERFSAQQFPDLHSELNLSSLELGDSALYFCASSVRQGNEAFFGQGTRLTVV.

The J gene is TRBJ1-2, the V gene TRBV20-1; unclear D gene. The germline V and J ends were trimmed by 1 base and 7 bases, with 7 bases remaining between them. CDR1 and CDR2 (germline): DFQATT, SNEGSKA (reference sequence). CDR3 length: 11 residues. The CDR3 loop reads CSARVSGGYTF. CDR3 DNA sequence: TGCAGTGCTAGAGTAAGCGGTGGCTACACCTTC.

This chain connects TRBV4-1 to TRBJ1-4, with D uncertain. Germline V lookup: CDR1 MGHRA, CDR2 YSYEKL. Between the trimmed V and J ends, which lost 0 bases and 5 bases, there was a span of 13 bases. This CDR3 is built from 16 residues. The CDR3 DNA sequence: TGCGCCAGCAGCCAAGATCCTTCGGAAAGGAATGAAAAACTGTTTTTT. As protein: CASSQDPSERNEKLFF.